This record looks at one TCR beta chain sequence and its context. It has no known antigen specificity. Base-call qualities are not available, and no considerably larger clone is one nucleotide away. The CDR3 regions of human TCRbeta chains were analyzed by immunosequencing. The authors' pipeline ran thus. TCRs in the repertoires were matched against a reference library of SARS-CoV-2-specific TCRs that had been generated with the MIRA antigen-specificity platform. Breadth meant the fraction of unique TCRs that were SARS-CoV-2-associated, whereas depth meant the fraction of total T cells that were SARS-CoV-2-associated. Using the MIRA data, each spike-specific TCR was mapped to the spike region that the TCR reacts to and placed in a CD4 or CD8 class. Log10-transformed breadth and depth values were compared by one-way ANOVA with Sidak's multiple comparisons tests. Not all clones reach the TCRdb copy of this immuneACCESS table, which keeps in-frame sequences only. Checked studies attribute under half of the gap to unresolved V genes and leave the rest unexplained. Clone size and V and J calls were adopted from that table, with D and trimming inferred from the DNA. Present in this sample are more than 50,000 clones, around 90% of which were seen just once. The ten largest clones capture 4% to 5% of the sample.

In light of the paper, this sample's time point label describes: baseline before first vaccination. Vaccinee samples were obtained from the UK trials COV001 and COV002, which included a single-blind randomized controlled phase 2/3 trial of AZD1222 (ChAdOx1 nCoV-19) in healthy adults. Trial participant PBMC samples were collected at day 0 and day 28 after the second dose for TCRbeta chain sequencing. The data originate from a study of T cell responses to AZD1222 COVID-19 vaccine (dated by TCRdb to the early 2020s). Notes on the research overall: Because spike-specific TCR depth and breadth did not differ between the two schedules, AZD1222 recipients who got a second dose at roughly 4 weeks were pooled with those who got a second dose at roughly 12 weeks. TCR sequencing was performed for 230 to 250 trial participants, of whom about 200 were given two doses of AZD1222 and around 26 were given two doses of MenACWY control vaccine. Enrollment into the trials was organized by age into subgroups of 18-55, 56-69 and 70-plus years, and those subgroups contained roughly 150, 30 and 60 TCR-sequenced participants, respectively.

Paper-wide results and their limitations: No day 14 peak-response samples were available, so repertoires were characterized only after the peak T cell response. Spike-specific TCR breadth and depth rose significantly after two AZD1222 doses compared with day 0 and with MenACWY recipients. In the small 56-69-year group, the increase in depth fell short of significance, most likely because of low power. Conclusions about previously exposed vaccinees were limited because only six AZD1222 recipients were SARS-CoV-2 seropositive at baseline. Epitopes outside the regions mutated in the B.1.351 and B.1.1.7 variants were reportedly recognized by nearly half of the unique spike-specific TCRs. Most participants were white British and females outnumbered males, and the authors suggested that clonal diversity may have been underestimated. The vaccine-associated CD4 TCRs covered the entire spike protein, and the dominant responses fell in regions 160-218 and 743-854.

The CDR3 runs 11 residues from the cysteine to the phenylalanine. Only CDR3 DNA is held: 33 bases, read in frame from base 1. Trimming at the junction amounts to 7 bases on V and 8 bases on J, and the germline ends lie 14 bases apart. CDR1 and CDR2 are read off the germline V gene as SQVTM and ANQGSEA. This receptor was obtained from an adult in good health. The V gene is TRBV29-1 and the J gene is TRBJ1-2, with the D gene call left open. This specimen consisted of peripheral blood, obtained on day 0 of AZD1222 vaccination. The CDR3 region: CSAHFGPGYTF. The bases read TGCAGCGCCCACTTTGGGCCAGGCTACACCTTC.